One and the same sample provided the 24 T cell receptor beta chains below, sequenced in a study of CXCR3-negative and CXCR3-positive naive CD8 T cells. Broader study findings: When CXCR3-positive naive cells were set against CXCR3-negative naive cells, the former had more hydrophobic TRB CDR3s.

For these TCRs, the target antigens are not known. Preparation of TRB cDNA libraries relied on 5' RACE carrying UMI labels. TCRdb reprocessed the 5' RACE reads; each CDR3 protein has one entry and no DNA is given. The sample data list around 120,000 distinct CDR3 sequences. Sequenced sample: naive CXCR3+ CD8+ T cells from blood. The sample's subset: CD45RO-CCR7+CD27+CD95- naive CD8+ T cells expressing CXCR3 (TNR3+). All receptors derive from a human donor in good health. Some clones in this sample may be carry-over from other donors' samples.

CDR3 loop: CSVGQGRTEAFF. The V gene is TRBV29-1, the J gene TRBJ1-1; the TCRdb call, TRBD1, lacks DNA for checking. The germline CDR1 and CDR2 sequences are SQVTM and ANQGSEA. The CDR3 consists of 12 residues. Variable domain in full (rest from reference TRBV29-1 and TRBJ1-1): SAVISQKPSRDICQRGTSLTIQCQVDSQVTMMFWYRQQPGQSLTLIATANQGSEATYESGFVIDKFPISRPNLTFSTLTVSNMSPEDSSIYLCSVGQGRTEAFFGQGTRLTVV.

The J gene is TRBJ1-1, the V gene TRBV29-1; checking the TCRdb D call of TRBD1 is not possible without DNA. This CDR3 is built from 15 residues. Germline assignment: CDR1 SQVTM and CDR2 ANQGSEA. The CDR3 reads CSVESGTGPNTEAFF.

This rearrangement joins TRBV19 to TRBJ1-1; as DNA is missing, the TRBD1 call by TCRdb cannot be tested. Germline V gives CDR1 LNHDA, CDR2 SQIVND (reference sequence). CDR3 size: 18 residues. CDR3 in amino acids: CASSLTPDRGGMNTEAFF.

This rearrangement joins TRBV30 to TRBJ2-5; with no DNA, the TCRdb D assignment of TRBD2 cannot be verified. The germline gives CDR1 GTSNPN, CDR2 SVGIG (reference sequence). This CDR3 has 17 amino acids. CDR3 residues: CAWSDVYFTSGGETQYF.

CDR3 residues: CASRLSGTGSGYTF. The genes are TRBV25-1 and TRBJ1-2; TCRdb reports TRBD1, a call that lacks DNA to check it against. Germline assignment: CDR1 MGHDK and CDR2 SYGVNS. The CDR3 is 14 residues long.

The genes are TRBV19 and TRBJ2-1; TCRdb's D call of TRBD1 is untestable without DNA. Per germline, CDR1 LNHDA and CDR2 SQIVND (reference sequence). The CDR3 spans 15 residues. CDR3 residues: CASSRTGGQYNEQFF. Variable domain in full (rest from reference TRBV19 and TRBJ2-1): DGGITQSPKYLFRKEGQNVTLSCEQNLNHDAMYWYRQDPGQGLRLIYYSQIVNDFQKGDIAEGYSVSREKKESFPLTVTSAQKNPTAFYLCASSRTGGQYNEQFFGPGTRLTVL.

The V and J genes are TRBV12-5 and TRBJ1-1; as DNA is missing, the TRBD1 call by TCRdb cannot be tested. Germline V lookup: CDR1 LGHNT, CDR2 FRNRAP. The CDR3 has 14 amino acids. CDR3 sequence: CASGLAPGKTEAFF.

V is TRBV7-9 and J is TRBJ1-2. Germline values: CDR1 SEHNR, CDR2 FQNEAQ (reference sequence). The CDR3 runs to 14 residues. This chain's CDR3 is CASTPEYANYGYTF.

The chain couples TRBV4-1 to TRBJ2-7. Germline lookup yields CDR1 MGHRA and CDR2 YSYEKL. This CDR3 has 16 amino acids. CDR3 sequence reads: CASSQENTGGPYEQYF.

The V gene is TRBV7-9, the J gene TRBJ1-2; lacking DNA, the TRBD1 call made by TCRdb goes unchecked. The CDR3 is 15 amino acids. Germline CDR1 reads SEHNR; CDR2 reads FQNEAQ (reference sequence). CDR3 region: CASSLTQGLIDGYTF.

The chain carries TRBV11-2 and TRBJ2-7; TCRdb's assignment of TRBD2 cannot be checked, as there is no DNA. Germline CDR1 is SGHAT and CDR2 is FQNNGV. The CDR3 has 15 residues. CDR3 protein: CASSLGGYITYEQYF.

The V and J genes are TRBV7-9 and TRBJ1-1; TCRdb designates TRBD1, a call that cannot be tested without DNA. This CDR3 is built from 13 residues. Germline values: CDR1 SEHNR, CDR2 FQNEAQ (reference sequence). The CDR3 is CASSPTFQGRAFF.

This sequence joins TRBV12-3 or TRBV12-4 and TRBJ1-4; with no DNA, the TCRdb D assignment of TRBD1 cannot be verified. CDR3 length: 15 residues. CDR3 in amino acids: CASSLSRDSYEKLFF.

V usage is TRBV7-9 and J usage is TRBJ2-7; TCRdb indicates TRBD1, and absent DNA this call remains unverified. Germline V lookup: CDR1 SEHNR, CDR2 FQNEAQ (reference sequence). The CDR3 extends over 16 amino acids. The CDR3 reads CASSLAGRGATYEQYF.

This chain connects TRBV28 to TRBJ1-2. This CDR3 has 11 amino acids. Looked up from germline, CDR1 is MDHEN and CDR2 is SYDVKM. The CDR3 is CAISRTYGYTF.

The gene calls are TRBV28 and TRBJ2-3; TCRdb selects TRBD1, and the lack of DNA leaves this call unchecked. The germline gives CDR1 MDHEN, CDR2 SYDVKM. The CDR3 spans 16 residues. CDR3 residues: CARAIGGGSSTDTQYF.

This chain links TRBV7-9 with TRBJ2-3. Germline CDR1 SEHNR, CDR2 FQNEAQ (reference sequence). The CDR3 consists of 13 residues. The CDR3: CASSPPSTDTQYF.

The V and J genes are TRBV29-1 and TRBJ2-7; TCRdb returns TRBD1, unconfirmable since there is no DNA. This CDR3 is built from 16 residues. CDR1 SQVTM and CDR2 ANQGSEA come from the germline V gene. CDR3 residues: CSVEDVSGTVSYEQYF.

The chain uses TRBV7-9 and TRBJ1-5. Germline V gene lookup returns CDR1 SEHNR and CDR2 FQNEAQ (reference sequence). The CDR3 sequence is 16 residues long. This CDR3 reads CASSFFGVDSNQPQHF.

This chain uses TRBV15 with TRBJ1-2; TCRdb returns TRBD1, unconfirmable since there is no DNA. This CDR3 has 14 amino acids. The germline gives CDR1 LNHNV, CDR2 YYDKDF (reference sequence). The chain's CDR3 is CATSGSTGSYGYTF.

The rearrangement uses TRBV28 and TRBJ2-1; TCRdb indicates TRBD1, and absent DNA this call remains unverified. Germline V gene sequence: CDR1 MDHEN, CDR2 SYDVKM. The CDR3 has 14 amino acids. CDR3 amino acids: CASSDPRTQNEQFF. The full variable domain, in which reference TRBV28 and TRBJ2-1 provide the parts outside the CDR3, is DVKVTQSSRYLVKRTGEKVFLECVQDMDHENMFWYRQDPGLGLRLIYFSYDVKMKEKGDIPEGYSVSREKKERFSLILESASTNQTSMYLCASSDPRTQNEQFFGPGTRLTVL.

The rearrangement links TRBV7-6 to TRBJ1-2; TCRdb reports TRBD1, a call that lacks DNA to check it against. The CDR3 is 15 residues long. Germline-derived CDR1 and CDR2 are SGHVS and FNYEAQ. The CDR3 protein is CSSSSGPRDNYGYTF.

The chain carries TRBV7-9 and TRBJ2-3; TCRdb's D gene call, TRBD1, goes unchecked for lack of DNA. Germline V CDR1 and CDR2: SEHNR, FQNEAQ (reference sequence). The CDR3 loop spans 13 amino acids. The CDR3 protein is CASRDGSTDTQYF.

The chain recombines TRBV7-9 with TRBJ2-1. CDR1 and CDR2 (germline): SEHNR, FQNEAQ (reference sequence). CDR3 size: 13 residues. This chain's CDR3 is CASSQKNRYEQFF.